A selection of T cell receptor beta chains follows, all from one sample in a study of OX40 agonist ivuxolimab in advanced cancers. Clones were sequenced by immunoSEQ multiplex PCR, and TCRdb holds only the in-frame ones, with some missing. The table records 70,000 to 95,000 clones, roughly 83% of them present only once. The starting material was CD4+ or CD8+ T cells sorted from blood, obtained in a trial of the OX40 agonist ivuxolimab. All receptors derive from an adult with an advanced solid tumor such as melanoma, head and neck, liver or kidney cancer. CDR3s include the opening cysteine and the closing phenylalanine or tryptophan. The order of the fields is V gene, D gene, J gene, CDR3 DNA, CDR3 protein. The D gene is left open where the match is weak.

TRBV29-1	.	TRBJ2-3	TGCAGCGCGACCCACCGCGCTATCACAGATACGCAGTATTTT	CSATHRAITDTQYF
TRBV6-5	.	TRBJ1-3	TGTGCCAGCAGCCTGGGACAAGGGTCTGGAAACACCATATATTTT	CASSLGQGSGNTIYF
TRBV29-1	TRBD1	TRBJ2-7	TGCAGCGCCCGGGACAGTGACTACGAGCAGTACTTC	CSARDSDYEQYF
TRBV5-1	.	TRBJ2-1	TGCGCCAGCAGCCTACAGGGGACTATTCAGTTCTTC	CASSLQGTIQFF
TRBV6-6	.	TRBJ2-1	TGTGCCAGCAGTTACGTAAATGCGGGAAGCTACAATGAGCAGTTCTTC	CASSYVNAGSYNEQFF
TRBV18	.	TRBJ1-2	TGTGCCAGCTCACCACTTAGGGATATAGCGTATGGCTACACCTTC	CASSPLRDIAYGYTF
TRBV10-2	TRBD1	TRBJ1-5	TGCGCCACCAAGGACAGGGCGACCCAGCCCCAGCATTTT	CATKDRATQPQHF
TRBV5-5	.	TRBJ2-5	TGTGCCAGCAGCCCGACGCAGGCTGGGGAGACCCAGTACTTC	CASSPTQAGETQYF
TRBV27	TRBD1	TRBJ2-5	TGTGCCAGCCGCGGGACAGGGGGAGAGACCCAGTACTTC	CASRGTGGETQYF
TRBV10-2	.	TRBJ1-5	TGCGCCAGCAGTGATGTGCAGGGCGTCTATAGCAATCAGCCCCAGCATTTT	CASSDVQGVYSNQPQHF
TRBV19	.	TRBJ1-4	TGTGCCAGCCACTGGGGGGCTGCAACTAATGAAAAACTGTTTTTT	CASHWGAATNEKLFF
TRBV19	.	TRBJ1-3	TGTGCCAGTAGTATCTCAGGGCTGATCTCTGGAAACACCATATATTTT	CASSISGLISGNTIYF
TRBV7-9	TRBD2	TRBJ2-7	TGTGCCAGCAGCCCTCTAGCGGGAAGGGACGAGCAGTACTTC	CASSPLAGRDEQYF
TRBV7-6	TRBD2	TRBJ2-3	TGTGCCAGCAGCTCGACCCCTCCTAGCGGGTCTAGCACAGATACGCAGTATTTT	CASSSTPPSGSSTDTQYF
TRBV6-5	.	TRBJ1-3	TGTGCCAGCAGTTACTCCGATTACAGGGCTGGAAACACCATATATTTT	CASSYSDYRAGNTIYF
TRBV7-9	.	TRBJ1-6	TGTGCCAGCAGCTTAGGGGGGGGCGCTTTCCCCCTCCACTTT	CASSLGGGAFPLHF